The 18 T cell receptor beta chains presented below share a single source sample, sequenced in a study of OX40 agonist ivuxolimab in advanced cancers. Measured with immunoSEQ multiplex PCR; TCRdb has only the in-frame clones, and not every one. The top ten hold approximately 15% of the sample, which has 20,000 to 25,000 clones, roughly 80% seen once. The sequencing used CD4+ or CD8+ T cells sorted from blood, collected in a trial of the OX40 agonist ivuxolimab. The origin of the receptors is an adult with an advanced solid tumor such as melanoma, head and neck, liver or kidney cancer.

This rearrangement joins TRBV27 to TRBJ2-5; 10 bases align to TRBD2. V lost 3 bases to trimming and J lost 1 base; unmatched junction nucleotides: 8. The germline CDR1 and CDR2 sequences are MNHEY and SMNVEV (reference sequence). The CDR3 runs to 17 residues. The CDR3 DNA reads TGTGCCAGCAGTTTGAGCGGGGGGGCCTACCTCCAAGAGACCCAGTACTTC. Protein product: CASSLSGGAYLQETQYF.

For the CDR3, the DNA is TGTGCCAGCAGCGAAGTGACCAGTATCAATCCCTACGAGCAGTACTTC. Protein product: CASSEVTSINPYEQYF. The V gene is TRBV7-9, the J gene TRBJ2-7; no firm D call. Per the germline V gene, CDR1 is SEHNR and CDR2 is FQNEAQ (reference sequence). V gave up 5 bases and J gave up 2 bases, with 19 bases separating them. CDR3 length: 16 residues. Combining the CDR3 with reference TRBV7-9 and TRBJ2-7 gives the whole variable domain DTGVSQNPRHKITKRGQNVTFRCDPISEHNRLYWYRQTLGQGPEFLTYFQNEAQLEKSRLLSDRFSAERPKGSFSTLEIQRTEQGDSAMYLCASSEVTSINPYEQYFGPGTRLTVT.

This rearrangement joins TRBV5-6 to TRBJ2-5; tentative D call: TRBD2 (6 bases). The CDR3 consists of 14 residues. The germline CDR1 and CDR2 sequences are SGHDT and YYEEEE. V dropped 3 bases and J dropped 2 bases, with 11 bases sitting between them. The CDR3 DNA sequence: TGTGCCAGCAGCTCCGGGACTGTACAAGAGACCCAGTACTTC. It is translated as CASSSGTVQETQYF.

V and J are TRBV7-2 and TRBJ2-7; TRBD1 is a possible D gene (5 bases). The germline gives CDR1 SGHTA, CDR2 FQGNSA. The CDR3 sequence is 13 residues long. V was clipped by 7 bases and J by 4 bases, with 14 bases between them. The CDR3 protein is CASTEGNRYEQYF. The CDR3 DNA reads TGTGCCAGCACTGAAGGGAACAGGTACGAGCAGTACTTC.

The genes are TRBV7-9 and TRBJ2-1; 7 nucleotides line up with TRBD2. The CDR3 consists of 17 residues. Per germline, CDR1 SEHNR and CDR2 FQNEAQ (reference sequence). V was clipped by 7 bases and J by 0 bases; unmatched bases: 12. CDR3 residues: CASNSPQAGHSYNEQFF. DNA for the CDR3: TGTGCCAGCAACTCCCCCCAAGCGGGGCACTCCTACAATGAGCAGTTCTTC.

This clone has just a few counts. The CDR3, as DNA: TGTGCCAGCAGCCAAGGGGTTAAGGGGGGAATTCATGCAACTAATGAAAAACTGTTTTTT. This gives the protein CASSQGVKGGIHATNEKLFF. The chain links TRBV14 to TRBJ1-4, with D perhaps matching TRBD1 (6 bases). CDR1 SGHDN and CDR2 FVKESK come from the germline V gene. V was clipped by 1 base and J by 0 bases, with 21 bases between them. CDR3 length: 20 residues.

Only a few counts were recorded for this clone. This rearrangement joins TRBV9 to TRBJ2-2; possible D gene TRBD2, 5 bases. This CDR3 is built from 14 residues. Germline V CDR1 and CDR2: SGDLS, YYNGEE. The germline V and J ends were trimmed by 6 bases and 1 base, with 10 bases remaining between them. The CDR3 loop is CASNTGENTGELFF. The CDR3 nucleotides are TGTGCCAGCAACACCGGGGAGAACACCGGGGAGCTGTTTTTT. Full variable domain (outside the CDR3, taken from reference TRBV9 and TRBJ2-2): DSGVTQTPKHLITATGQRVTLRCSPRSGDLSVYWYQQSLDQGLQFLIQYYNGEERAKGNILERFSAQQFPDLHSELNLSSLELGDSALYFCASNTGENTGELFFGEGSRLTVL.

J is TRBJ1-4 and V is TRBV27; no definite D call. Trimming removed 6 bases from V and 4 bases from J, with 15 bases in between. The CDR3 has 15 residues. CDR1 MNHEY and CDR2 SMNVEV come from the germline V gene (reference sequence). The CDR3 nucleotides read TGTGCCAGCAGACAGAAGTCGGGGAATAATGAAAAACTGTTTTTT. Protein product: CASRQKSGNNEKLFF.

The CDR3 protein is CASSSPTGSSYNEQFF. CDR3 nucleotide sequence: TGTGCCAGCAGTTCCCCGACGGGGAGCTCCTACAATGAGCAGTTCTTC. The chain has TRBV13 and TRBJ2-1; tentatively, D is TRBD2 (5 bases). The germline V gene has CDR1 PRHDT and CDR2 FYEKMQ (reference sequence). The CDR3 is made up of 16 amino acids. The germline V and J ends were trimmed by 6 bases and 0 bases, with 15 bases remaining between them.

The rearrangement links TRBV9 to TRBJ1-6, with a tentative D call TRBD1 (6 bases). The V and J ends lost 5 bases and 7 bases respectively, with 16 bases between them. CDR1 SGDLS and CDR2 YYNGEE come from the germline V gene. The CDR3 spans 15 residues. CDR3 coding DNA: TGTGCCAGCAGATCCTCCGACAGGTTCAATTCACCCCTCCACTTT. Its translation is CASRSSDRFNSPLHF.

This clone was found a few times. The rearrangement joins TRBV19 to TRBJ2-1; TRBD1 agrees at 7 bases. V gave up 4 bases and J gave up 3 bases; unmatched junction bases: 6. Germline CDR1 and CDR2: LNHDA and SQIVND (reference sequence). The CDR3 is made up of 15 amino acids. CDR3 bases: TGTGCCAGTAGTACCCGACAGGGCCGCTACAATGAGCAGTTCTTC. Translating gives CASSTRQGRYNEQFF.

The table lists this clone with a few counts. J is TRBJ1-1 and V is TRBV7-9; D not certain. Germline CDR1 SEHNR, CDR2 FQNEAQ (reference sequence). The V end was cut by 5 bases, the J end by 0 bases, with 10 bases between. This CDR3 contains 14 residues. The CDR3 reads CASSTETVNTEAFF. The CDR3 nucleotides read TGTGCCAGCAGCACTGAGACGGTGAACACTGAAGCTTTCTTT.

The chain uses TRBV6-5 and TRBJ1-2, with D possibly being TRBD1 (5 bases). Germline V gives CDR1 MNHEY, CDR2 SVGAGI. V was shortened by 8 bases and J by 4 bases, with 14 bases between the two germline ends. The CDR3 is 13 residues long. The CDR3 sequence: CASAFDSLYGYTF. CDR3 coding DNA: TGTGCCAGCGCCTTCGACAGTCTCTATGGCTACACCTTC.

The gene calls are TRBV4-1 and TRBJ2-5, with D possibly being TRBD1 (5 bases). The CDR3 sequence is 13 residues long. Germline V lookup: CDR1 MGHRA, CDR2 YSYEKL. The V and J ends lost 5 bases and 2 bases respectively, with 9 bases between them. The CDR3 sequence: CASSSTVQETQYF. As DNA, the CDR3 is TGCGCCAGCAGCTCGACAGTACAAGAGACCCAGTACTTC.

V usage is TRBV5-6 and J usage is TRBJ2-4; D assignment may be TRBD1 or TRBD2 (5 bases each). Trimming cost V 7 bases and J 2 bases, with 7 bases left between them. The CDR3 covers 12 residues. From germline, CDR1 is SGHDT and CDR2 YYEEEE. In nucleotides, the CDR3 is TGTGCCAGCTCGGGACCCAAAAACATTCAGTACTTC. It is translated as CASSGPKNIQYF. Complete variable domain (other parts from reference TRBV5-6 and TRBJ2-4): DAGVTQSPTHLIKTRGQQVTLRCSPKSGHDTVSWYQQALGQGPQFIFQYYEEEERQRGNFPDRFSGHQFPNYSSELNVNALLLGDSALYLCASSGPKNIQYFGAGTRLSVL.

The chain joins TRBV4-3 to TRBJ2-2; 9 nucleotides line up with TRBD2. V shed 1 base, J shed 6 bases, and the junction held 6 bases outside the gene matches. The CDR3 loop spans 16 amino acids. In germline, CDR1 is LGHNA, CDR2 YSLEER. Written as DNA, the CDR3 is TGCGCCAGCAGCCAAGTAGCGGGGGCCGGCGCCGGGGAGCTGTTTTTT. Residues: CASSQVAGAGAGELFF.

The chain employs TRBV19 and TRBJ2-5; D is uncertain. The germline V gene has CDR1 LNHDA and CDR2 SQIVND (reference sequence). The CDR3 consists of 12 residues. The V end lost 2 bases, the J end lost 5 bases, and 6 bases lay between the germline ends. CDR3 protein: CASSINGETQYF. DNA of the CDR3: TGTGCCAGTAGTATAAATGGGGAGACCCAGTACTTC.

By share, this clone counts as large. The chain joins TRBV11-2 to TRBJ2-3; weak D call: TRBD2 (7 bases). The V end was cut by 3 bases, the J end by 4 bases, with 14 bases between. The CDR3 length is 15 residues. Germline V gene sequence: CDR1 SGHAT, CDR2 FQNNGV. The CDR3 sequence is CASSFWGGRPDTQYF. CDR3 in DNA: TGTGCCAGCAGCTTTTGGGGGGGCCGCCCAGATACGCAGTATTTT.